This T cell receptor beta chain was captured in a study of blood T cells in healthy people across ages. Broader study findings: It was held that diversity estimates obtained from one million T cells represented underestimates.

Germline-derived CDR1 and CDR2 are SGHTA and FQGNSA. J lost 4 bases, V lost 6 bases, and 11 bases had no gene match. This CDR3 is built from 16 residues. Only a few counts were recorded for this clonotype. Its cognate antigen is unknown. Roughly 10 milliliters of peripheral blood were drawn from each donor. Alongside a J-beta primer mix, a sample-barcoded 5' primer served in a second PCR lasting roughly 6 to 11 cycles. TCRdb reanalysed the 5' RACE reads using MiXCR and keeps one entry per CDR3 protein. The sample lists 550,000 to 650,000 distinct CDR3 sequences; about 25% were seen once. These records were also assigned to another study, of T cells of mothers and their children. That source adds: Slightly higher but non-significant overlap marked related mother-child pairs versus unrelated pairs.

The TCR originated in a boy between 2 and 10 years old in good health. This sequence joins TRBV7-2 and TRBJ2-1, with 8 bases aligning to TRBD2. The source material was blood. The CDR3: CASSPYRGGRYNEQFF. CDR3 coding DNA: TGTGCCAGCAGTCCTTATCGGGGGGGCCGGTACAATGAGCAGTTCTTC.